Below are 23 T cell receptor beta chains sequenced from a single sample in a study of liver allograft versus peripheral blood T cells. Study information: Recipients' peripheral blood served as the comparator for T cell receptor repertoires in transplanted livers.

Each CDR3 protein is one row after TCRdb ran MiXCR on the reads. The sample consists of about 16,000 distinct CDR3 sequences, approximately 20% of them appearing once. The source is a human patient who had a liver transplant. Some T cells may be transferred from the graft donor.

This clonotype was counted many times. This chain uses TRBV28 with TRBJ2-1, with D perhaps being TRBD1 or TRBD2 (6 bases each). Trimming stripped 11 bases from V and 7 bases from J, with 15 bases between. CDR1 and CDR2 (germline): MDHEN, SYDVKM. This CDR3 has 12 amino acids. CDR3 sequence reads: CASGRGGNEQFF. The DNA for the CDR3 is TGTGCCTCAGGGAGAGGGGGGAATGAGCAGTTCTTC.

The CDR3 loop reads CSARALDHEQFF. The CDR3 bases are TGCAGTGCTAGAGCGCTAGACCATGAGCAGTTCTTC. The chain has TRBV20-1 and TRBJ2-1, with D hard to call. Trimming took off 1 base at V and 8 bases at J, with 9 bases between the two ends. From germline, CDR1 is DFQATT and CDR2 SNEGSKA (reference sequence). The CDR3 has 12 residues.

This clonotype came up a few times. The chain has TRBV27 and TRBJ2-2; D uncertain. The germline CDR1 and CDR2 sequences are MNHEY and SMNVEV (reference sequence). Trimming took 6 bases from V and 5 from J, leaving 10 bases between them. The CDR3 is 13 amino acids. CDR3 sequence: CASSHKRTGELFF. The CDR3 DNA sequence: TGTGCCAGCAGCCACAAAAGAACCGGGGAGCTGTTTTTT.

The V gene is TRBV25-1, the J gene TRBJ2-7, with D possibly being TRBD2 (6 bases). The V gene lost 3 bases and the J gene lost 1 base, with 10 bases spanning the gap. CDR1 is MGHDK and CDR2 is SYGVNS in the germline V gene. This CDR3 is built from 14 residues. Written as DNA, the CDR3 is TGTGCCAGCAGTGAGGGGGGTTTTTCCTACGAGCAGTACTTC. Protein product: CASSEGGFSYEQYF.

This clonotype was seen many times. The DNA for the CDR3 is TGTGCCAGCAGCTTACCCACTCGCCGGAGGACAGGGACCACCGGGGAGCTGTTTTTT. Translation: CASSLPTRRRTGTTGELFF. The genes are TRBV7-2 and TRBJ2-2; TRBD1 aligns across 8 bases. Germline V gene lookup returns CDR1 SGHTA and CDR2 FQGNSA. The CDR3 has 19 residues. The V gene end was trimmed by 2 bases and the J gene end by 4 bases; junction bases not matched to a gene: 15.

This clonotype has a handful of counts. The rearrangement uses TRBV19 and TRBJ1-5, with D uncertain. The germline V gene encodes CDR1 LNHDA and CDR2 SQIVND (reference sequence). The CDR3 runs 15 residues. V gave up 4 bases and J gave up 1 base, with 11 bases separating them. The CDR3 nucleotides are TGTGCCAGTAGTAACGGAGGAGGCAGCAATCAGCCCCAGCATTTT. Encoded protein: CASSNGGGSNQPQHF. Looking up the rest from reference TRBV19 and TRBJ1-5 gives the full variable domain: DGGITQSPKYLFRKEGQNVTLSCEQNLNHDAMYWYRQDPGQGLRLIYYSQIVNDFQKGDIAEGYSVSREKKESFPLTVTSAQKNPTAFYLCASSNGGGSNQPQHFGDGTRLSIL.

This clonotype was observed a handful of times. The chain joins TRBV24-1 to TRBJ2-5; TRBD2 might be the D (6 bases). This CDR3 region has 14 residues. CDR1 is KGHDR and CDR2 is SFDVKD in the germline V gene. The V end lost 4 bases, the J end lost 3 bases, and 11 bases lay between the germline ends. Here the CDR3 DNA reads TGTGCCACCAGTGACGGGACTGCGAAAGAGACCCAGTACTTC. This gives the protein CATSDGTAKETQYF.

This clonotype is termed medium-sized. The rearrangement links TRBV7-2 to TRBJ2-1; a possible D gene is TRBD2 (7 bases). In germline, CDR1 is SGHTA, CDR2 FQGNSA. V dropped 5 bases and J dropped 10 bases, with 24 bases sitting between them. The CDR3 is 16 residues long. CDR3 DNA sequence: TGTGCCAGCAGCCCCCAAACGAGGGGGGTTAGCGGGGAGCAGTTCTTC. It codes for CASSPQTRGVSGEQFF.

This clonotype was picked up a small number of times. The rearrangement uses TRBV11-1 and TRBJ2-7; TRBD1 aligns across 8 bases. The J segment lost 2 bases and the V segment lost 0 bases, leaving 3 bases of the junction unmatched. The CDR3 runs 15 residues. Germline loops: CDR1 SGHAT, CDR2 FQDESV (reference sequence). For the CDR3, the DNA is TGTGCCAGCAGCTTAGCCTGGGGACAGGCCTACGAGCAGTACTTC. Translated: CASSLAWGQAYEQYF. Complete variable domain (other parts from reference TRBV11-1 and TRBJ2-7): EAEVAQSPRYKITEKSQAVAFWCDPISGHATLYWYRQILGQGPELLVQFQDESVVDDSQLPKDRFSAERLKGVDSTLKIQPAELGDSAMYLCASSLAWGQAYEQYFGPGTRLTVT.

This clonotype was seen a few times. The V and J genes are TRBV6-5 and TRBJ1-2; possibly TRBD1 for D (5 bases). Per germline, CDR1 MNHEY and CDR2 SVGAGI. Trimming pared 2 bases from V and 3 bases from J, leaving 10 bases between. The CDR3 extends over 14 amino acids. The CDR3 nucleotides read TGTGCCAGCAGTTACGTGGGGGGGGACTATGGCTACACCTTC. This sequence encodes CASSYVGGDYGYTF.

This rearrangement joins TRBV6-1 to TRBJ2-1; a weak D match, TRBD1 (6 bases). This CDR3 is built from 16 residues. V lost 6 bases and J lost 0, with 15 bases in between. Germline CDR1 MNHNS, CDR2 SASEGT. The DNA for the CDR3 is TGTGCCAGCAGCGCCCTTGGACAGAGCTCCTACAATGAGCAGTTCTTC. It codes for CASSALGQSSYNEQFF.

The rearrangement joins TRBV5-4 to TRBJ1-1; no reliable D call. The CDR3 is made up of 14 amino acids. The V end lost 4 bases, the J end lost 1 base, and 11 bases lay between the germline ends. The germline V gene has CDR1 SGHNT and CDR2 YYREEE (reference sequence). The CDR3 is CASSHGGGNTEAFF. The CDR3 bases are TGTGCCAGCAGCCACGGAGGCGGGAACACTGAAGCTTTCTTT.

This clonotype has a handful of counts. This chain uses TRBV6-6 with TRBJ1-6; D is possibly TRBD1 (6 bases). Germline V lookup: CDR1 MNHNY, CDR2 SVGAGI (reference sequence). Trimming cost V 6 bases and J 10 bases, with 16 bases left between them. There are 14 residues in the CDR3. CDR3 amino acids: CASSSVGGGSPLHF. The CDR3 DNA reads TGTGCCAGCAGCTCCGTGGGGGGCGGATCACCCCTCCACTTT.

V usage is TRBV27 and J usage is TRBJ2-5; 7 positions agree with TRBD1. From germline, CDR1 is MNHEY and CDR2 SMNVEV (reference sequence). J lost 2 bases, V lost 5 bases, and 8 bases had no gene match. The CDR3 spans 15 residues. The CDR3 region is CASSEGAFIQETQYF. In DNA, the CDR3 is TGTGCCAGCAGTGAGGGGGCTTTCATTCAAGAGACCCAGTACTTC.

This chain uses TRBV7-9 with TRBJ1-4, with 7 bases aligning to TRBD1. This CDR3 has 19 residues. Germline CDR1 reads SEHNR; CDR2 reads FQNEAQ (reference sequence). V was pared by 0 bases and J by 8 bases, with 18 bases of the junction left unmatched. CDR3 nucleotide sequence: TGTGCCAGCAGCTTAGCGCTCGGGACAGACCCCCGAGAGACCGAAAAACTGTTTTTT. This translates into CASSLALGTDPRETEKLFF. Using reference TRBV7-9 and TRBJ1-4 for the parts outside the CDR3, the full variable domain is DTGVSQNPRHKITKRGQNVTFRCDPISEHNRLYWYRQTLGQGPEFLTYFQNEAQLEKSRLLSDRFSAERPKGSFSTLEIQRTEQGDSAMYLCASSLALGTDPRETEKLFFGSGTQLSVL.

By proportion, this clonotype is medium-sized. The V gene is TRBV19, the J gene TRBJ1-1; D is perhaps TRBD1 (5 bases). CDR1 LNHDA and CDR2 SQIVND come from the germline V gene (reference sequence). The CDR3 is made up of 14 amino acids. V was trimmed by 5 bases and J by 4 bases, leaving 14 bases between them. The CDR3 loop is CASSLQGGPTEAFF. As DNA, the CDR3 is TGTGCCAGTAGTCTGCAGGGAGGACCCACTGAAGCTTTCTTT.

The rearrangement uses TRBV7-3 and TRBJ2-3, with D uncertain. Per the germline V gene, CDR1 is SGHTA and CDR2 is FQGTGA. CDR3 size: 15 residues. The V and J ends lost 1 base and 7 bases respectively, with 15 bases between them. CDR3 sequence: CASSLIVGRVNTQYF. The CDR3 nucleotides read TGTGCCAGCAGCTTAATCGTGGGTAGGGTAAATACGCAGTATTTT. Looking up the rest from reference TRBV7-3 and TRBJ2-3 gives the full variable domain: GAGVSQTPSNKVTEKGKYVELRCDPISGHTALYWYRQSLGQGPEFLIYFQGTGAADDSGLPNDRFFAVRPEGSVSTLKIQRTERGDSAVYLCASSLIVGRVNTQYFGPGTRLTVL.

This clonotype is categorized as medium-sized. The chain has TRBV7-2 and TRBJ2-5; tentatively, D is TRBD2 (6 bases). CDR3 size: 17 residues. CDR1 SGHTA and CDR2 FQGNSA come from the germline V gene. V gave up 2 bases and J gave up 2 bases, with 18 bases separating them. The CDR3 DNA follows: TGTGCCAGCAGCTTACATCAGGGTTTGGGACTTCAAGAGACCCAGTACTTC. This sequence encodes CASSLHQGLGLQETQYF.

V is TRBV5-5 and J is TRBJ1-2; 8 bases line up with TRBD1. After removal of 3 bases from V and 4 bases from J, the junction contained 8 bases not matched to a gene. Germline V gene sequence: CDR1 SGHKS, CDR2 YYEKEE (reference sequence). The CDR3 sequence is 15 residues long. CDR3: CASSSGQGWGYGYTF. The CDR3 coding sequence is TGTGCCAGCAGCTCAGGACAGGGATGGGGCTATGGCTACACCTTC.

By sample fraction, this clonotype is medium-sized (0.01 to 0.1%). V and J are TRBV18 and TRBJ2-7, with 10 bases that match TRBD2. V shed 0 bases and J 7 bases; nucleotides not matched to a gene: 6. The CDR3 runs to 15 residues. The germline V gene has CDR1 KGHSH and CDR2 LQKENI. The CDR3 loop is CASSPPASGRNEQYF. In DNA form, the CDR3 reads TGTGCCAGCTCACCACCGGCTAGCGGGAGAAATGAGCAGTACTTC.

This clonotype is deemed medium-sized. The CDR3 DNA sequence: TGTGCCAGCAGCTCATCGGGGGCTTTCACTGAAGCTTTCTTT. It codes for CASSSSGAFTEAFF. The chain recombines TRBV5-4 with TRBJ1-1; tentative D call: TRBD1 (6 bases). Germline CDR1 is SGHNT and CDR2 is YYREEE (reference sequence). With 3 bases removed from V and 4 bases from J, the gap between germline ends came to 13 bases. There are 14 residues in the CDR3. The full variable domain, with the rest looked up from reference TRBV5-4 and TRBJ1-1, is ETGVTQSPTHLIKTRGQQVTLRCSSQSGHNTVSWYQQALGQGPQFIFQYYREEENGRGNFPPRFSGLQFPNYSSELNVNALELDDSALYLCASSSSGAFTEAFFGQGTRLTVV.

This chain joins TRBV5-4 and TRBJ1-6; D gene uncertain. In germline, CDR1 is SGHNT, CDR2 YYREEE (reference sequence). This CDR3 region has 15 residues. V gave up 0 bases and J gave up 6 bases, with 10 bases separating them. The CDR3 bases are TGTGCCAGCAGCTTGGGGGCTCCTGGTAATTCACCCCTCCACTTT. This gives the protein CASSLGAPGNSPLHF.

The chain joins TRBV7-2 to TRBJ1-1, with TRBD1 as a possible D gene (6 bases). The CDR3 has 14 residues. The germline V gene encodes CDR1 SGHTA and CDR2 FQGNSA. Deletions cut 0 bases from V and 8 bases from J, with 13 bases between. The CDR3 protein is CASSLARGRLEAFF. The CDR3 DNA follows: TGTGCCAGCAGCTTAGCGAGGGGGAGGCTAGAAGCTTTCTTT.